The rows below give T cell receptor beta chains drawn from one sample of a study of shared clonotypes between healthy human individuals. Using immunoSEQ multiplex PCR, the repertoire was profiled, and TCRdb retains in-frame clones only, with some absent. The sample lists about 2.3 million clones, 93% occurring once. The sequenced sample consisted of naive CD4+ T cells from PBMCs. The receptor set was obtained from a man aged 18 to 30 in good health. Some clones in this sample may be carry-over from other donors' samples. The CDR3 runs from the conserved cysteine through the conserved F or W. Each record gives: J gene, D gene, clone size, V gene, CDR3 protein, CDR3 DNA. D genes are given only for firm matches. Clone size appears in some rows only: once, few, many, or a class for an expanded clone.

TRBJ2-1 - once TRBV10-3 CAISEGLAYNEQFF TGTGCCATCAGTGAAGGTTTAGCCTACAATGAGCAGTTCTTC
TRBJ1-3 - - TRBV4-2 CASSPRGGVGNTIYF TGTGCCAGCAGCCCCCGGGGGGGAGTTGGAAACACCATATATTTT
TRBJ2-2 - - TRBV19 CASRGGSAGTGELFF TGTGCCAGTAGAGGAGGGTCCGCTGGGACCGGGGAGCTGTTTTTT
TRBJ1-2 - - TRBV19 CASSTSGMTIYGYTF TGTGCCAGTAGTACCTCAGGTATGACGATCTATGGCTACACCTTC
TRBJ2-7 TRBD2 - TRBV7-9 CASSFGTSGSSYEQYF TGTGCCAGCAGCTTTGGGACTAGCGGTTCTTCCTACGAGCAGTACTTC
TRBJ2-1 TRBD2 - TRBV19 CASRSLLAGSYNEQFF TGTGCCAGTAGATCCCTACTAGCGGGATCCTACAATGAGCAGTTCTTC
TRBJ2-1 - once TRBV7-9 CASSLADSYNEQFF TGTGCCAGCAGCTTGGCGGACTCCTACAATGAGCAGTTCTTC
TRBJ2-1 TRBD2 - TRBV25-1 CASSEVTTSGSDEQFF TGTGCCAGCAGTGAAGTGACGACTAGCGGGAGTGATGAGCAGTTCTTC
TRBJ1-4 - - TRBV5-5 CASTGTSVGEKLFF TGTGCCAGCACCGGTACTTCGGTGGGTGAAAAACTGTTTTTT
TRBJ1-2 - - TRBV27 CASSSGDFGYGYTF TGTGCCAGCAGTTCCGGTGATTTCGGGTATGGCTACACCTTC
TRBJ2-7 TRBD2 - TRBV19 CASSTLRSGRDFEQYF TGTGCCAGTAGTACTCTAAGAAGCGGGAGGGACTTCGAGCAGTACTTC
TRBJ1-2 - - TRBV19 CASSMLDSGLGPNYGYTF TGTGCCAGTAGTATGTTGGATTCGGGATTAGGTCCTAACTATGGCTACACCTTC
TRBJ2-1 - once TRBV30 CAWSLAQGIDEQFF TGTGCCTGGAGTTTGGCGCAAGGCATCGATGAGCAGTTCTTC
TRBJ1-1 TRBD1 - TRBV4-1 CASHGWGTGPPNTEAFF TGCGCCAGCCACGGGTGGGGGACAGGGCCCCCGAACACTGAAGCTTTCTTT
TRBJ2-4 TRBD1 - TRBV15 CATSGGTGVGRDIQYF TGTGCCACCAGCGGAGGGACAGGGGTCGGCCGGGACATTCAGTACTTC
TRBJ2-1 TRBD2 once TRBV6-6 CASQTSGRFNEQFF TGTGCCAGCCAGACTAGCGGGAGGTTCAATGAGCAGTTCTTC
TRBJ2-3 - few TRBV5-4 CASSFRGTDTQYF TGTGCCAGCAGCTTTCGGGGCACAGATACGCAGTATTTT
TRBJ1-5 TRBD1 - TRBV2 CASSAGQDNQPQHF TGTGCCAGCAGCGCTGGACAGGACAATCAGCCCCAGCATTTT
TRBJ1-4 - - TRBV25-1 CASSLGLYEKLFF TGTGCCAGCAGTCTAGGACTGTATGAAAAACTGTTTTTT
TRBJ1-2 - - TRBV18 CASSPDRQGYTF TGTGCCAGCTCACCAGATCGACAGGGCTACACCTTC
TRBJ2-6 TRBD1 - TRBV19 CAAAGTGAPFGANVLTF TGTGCCGCCGCCGGGACAGGGGCCCCATTTGGGGCCAACGTCCTGACTTTC
TRBJ2-5 - - TRBV11-2 CASSLSGGDETQYF TGTGCCAGCAGCTTATCGGGGGGCGACGAGACCCAGTACTTC
TRBJ2-2 - - TRBV5-4 CASSVDYSNTGELFF TGTGCCAGCAGCGTGGACTACTCGAACACCGGGGAGCTGTTTTTT